At least ten counts were recorded for the clone carrying this T cell receptor beta chain. Its antigen is currently unknown. Germline CDR1 reads SGHRS; CDR2 reads YFSETQ. This CDR3 contains 15 residues. V was shortened by 5 bases and J by 3 bases, with 16 bases between the two germline ends. This entry belongs to a study of identical twins. MiXCR, applied by TCRdb to the 5' RACE reads, yields one record per CDR3 protein. This table has 500,000 to 700,000 distinct CDR3 sequences, roughly 7.1% appearing once. Findings and limits, study-wide: Twin-shared out-of-frame alpha sequences showed excess low generation probability. Cord blood's abundant beta clonotypes had fewer insertions, unlike memory repertoires.

This same sample was also taken into another study, of yellow fever vaccine responses in identical twins.

This receptor was obtained from a young woman in good health. Material for sequencing was PBMCs. The V gene is TRBV5-1, the J gene TRBJ2-3; possible D gene TRBD1, 5 bases. The CDR3 spells CASREGVLGTDTQYF. The DNA for the CDR3 is TGCGCCAGCAGAGAAGGGGTGTTAGGAACAGATACGCAGTATTTT.